The rows below give T cell receptor beta chains drawn from one sample of a study of spatial heterogeneity in lung cancer. Each CDR3 protein is one row after TCRdb ran MiXCR on the 5' RACE reads. The repertoire has over 50,000 distinct CDR3 sequences, around 8.4% of them found once; the top ten carry less than 15%. The sequenced sample was PBMCs, obtained at surgery. The receptors here all came from a female donor with early-stage non-small cell lung cancer. The CDR3 runs from the conserved cysteine through the conserved F or W. Fields, in order: J gene, clone size, V gene, D gene, CDR3 protein, CDR3 DNA. A D gene is named only where the DNA matches it firmly. The size entry is marked missing in some rows and otherwise reads once, few, many or a size class.

j_gene: TRBJ2-5
abundance: many
v_gene: TRBV6-1
d_gene: -
CDR3aa: CASSEGPSETQYF
CDR3nt: TGTGCCAGCAGTGAAGGGCCCTCCGAGACCCAGTACTTC

j_gene: TRBJ1-4
abundance: -
v_gene: TRBV6-1
d_gene: TRBD1
CDR3aa: CASSVGTGRANEKLFF
CDR3nt: TGTGCCAGCAGTGTCGGGACAGGGAGGGCGAATGAAAAACTGTTTTTT

j_gene: TRBJ1-1
abundance: -
v_gene: TRBV3-1
d_gene: TRBD1
CDR3aa: CASSPTGKGTEAFF
CDR3nt: TGTGCCAGCAGCCCGACAGGGAAGGGAACTGAAGCTTTCTTT

j_gene: TRBJ1-6
abundance: many
v_gene: TRBV6-5
d_gene: TRBD1
CDR3aa: CASSPGQGVSPLHF
CDR3nt: TGTGCCAGCAGTCCGGGACAGGGGGTTTCACCCCTCCACTTT

j_gene: TRBJ2-3
abundance: many
v_gene: TRBV5-6
d_gene: TRBD2
CDR3aa: CASSPGGAGDTQYF
CDR3nt: TGTGCCAGCAGCCCCGGGGGGGCGGGCGATACGCAGTATTTT

j_gene: TRBJ2-5
abundance: few
v_gene: TRBV9
d_gene: -
CDR3aa: CASSPDSYQETQYF
CDR3nt: TGTGCCAGCAGCCCCGACTCGTACCAAGAGACCCAGTACTTC

j_gene: TRBJ2-1
abundance: few
v_gene: TRBV6-5
d_gene: TRBD2
CDR3aa: CASRGTSYNEQFF
CDR3nt: TGTGCCAGCAGAGGGACTAGCTACAATGAGCAGTTCTTC

j_gene: TRBJ2-7
abundance: -
v_gene: TRBV24-1
d_gene: TRBD1
CDR3aa: CATSDSGGTGVYEQYF
CDR3nt: TGTGCCACCAGTGATTCAGGCGGGACAGGGGTATACGAGCAGTACTTC

j_gene: TRBJ2-7
abundance: many
v_gene: TRBV12-3/TRBV12-4
d_gene: TRBD1
CDR3aa: CASSLGLGQVYEQYF
CDR3nt: TGTGCCAGCAGTTTAGGGCTCGGACAGGTCTACGAGCAGTACTTC

j_gene: TRBJ1-5
abundance: many
v_gene: TRBV2
d_gene: -
CDR3aa: CASSVGPYSNQPQHF
CDR3nt: TGTGCCAGCAGTGTTGGACCGTATAGCAATCAGCCCCAGCATTTT

j_gene: TRBJ1-1
abundance: few
v_gene: TRBV28
d_gene: -
CDR3aa: CASSLVRKNTEAFF
CDR3nt: TGTGCCAGCAGTTTAGTACGGAAGAACACTGAAGCTTTCTTT

j_gene: TRBJ1-5
abundance: many
v_gene: TRBV28
d_gene: -
CDR3aa: CASSNRPTTNQPQHF
CDR3nt: TGTGCCAGCAGTAACAGGCCGACCACCAATCAGCCCCAGCATTTT

j_gene: TRBJ1-1
abundance: many
v_gene: TRBV10-3
d_gene: -
CDR3aa: CAIRRDGMNTEAFF
CDR3nt: TGTGCCATCAGGAGGGACGGTATGAACACTGAAGCTTTCTTT

j_gene: TRBJ2-1
abundance: -
v_gene: TRBV20-1
d_gene: -
CDR3aa: CSASSAGRYNEQFF
CDR3nt: TGCAGTGCTAGTTCCGCGGGGCGTTACAATGAGCAGTTCTTC

j_gene: TRBJ2-1
abundance: few
v_gene: TRBV7-7
d_gene: TRBD2
CDR3aa: CASSLGLAGRDEQFF
CDR3nt: TGTGCTAGCAGCCTCGGACTAGCGGGGAGGGATGAGCAGTTCTTC

j_gene: TRBJ2-3
abundance: few
v_gene: TRBV7-2
d_gene: -
CDR3aa: CASSFSLARLSTDTQYF
CDR3nt: TGTGCCAGCAGCTTCTCCCTAGCGCGGCTCAGCACAGATACGCAGTATTTT

j_gene: TRBJ2-1
abundance: few
v_gene: TRBV7-8
d_gene: -
CDR3aa: CASSPTGGGTYNEQFF
CDR3nt: TGTGCCAGCAGCCCAACTGGGGGCGGGACCTACAATGAGCAGTTCTTC

j_gene: TRBJ1-5
abundance: -
v_gene: TRBV27
d_gene: -
CDR3aa: CASSFRGAGGNQPQHF
CDR3nt: TGTGCCAGCAGTTTTCGGGGGGCGGGAGGAAATCAGCCCCAGCATTTT

j_gene: TRBJ1-2
abundance: -
v_gene: TRBV7-3
d_gene: -
CDR3aa: CASSLSTDYGYTF
CDR3nt: TGTGCCAGCAGCTTATCCACCGACTATGGCTACACCTTC

j_gene: TRBJ2-3
abundance: few
v_gene: TRBV7-9
d_gene: TRBD2
CDR3aa: CASSFAALAVDTQYF
CDR3nt: TGTGCCAGCAGCTTCGCGGCCCTAGCGGTAGATACGCAGTATTTT

j_gene: TRBJ1-1
abundance: many
v_gene: TRBV5-5
d_gene: -
CDR3aa: CASSLHTAGTEAFF
CDR3nt: TGTGCCAGCAGCTTGCACACGGCTGGCACTGAAGCTTTCTTT

j_gene: TRBJ2-5
abundance: many
v_gene: TRBV27
d_gene: TRBD1
CDR3aa: CASSLVGLTGGGAETQYF
CDR3nt: TGTGCCAGCAGTTTAGTCGGGCTTACAGGGGGAGGTGCAGAGACCCAGTACTTC

j_gene: TRBJ1-1
abundance: many
v_gene: TRBV12-3/TRBV12-4
d_gene: -
CDR3aa: CASSRTAMNTEAFF
CDR3nt: TGTGCCAGCAGCCGGACAGCTATGAACACTGAAGCTTTCTTT

j_gene: TRBJ1-5
abundance: -
v_gene: TRBV5-1
d_gene: -
CDR3aa: CASSPGGLSNQPQHF
CDR3nt: TGCGCCAGCAGCCCTGGGGGCCTCAGCAATCAGCCCCAGCATTTT

j_gene: TRBJ2-7
abundance: many
v_gene: TRBV5-1
d_gene: -
CDR3aa: CASSPQLDRVQYF
CDR3nt: TGCGCCAGCAGCCCACAACTAGACCGCGTGCAGTACTTC

j_gene: TRBJ2-5
abundance: few
v_gene: TRBV5-6
d_gene: -
CDR3aa: CASSLRGNQETQYF
CDR3nt: TGTGCCAGCAGCTTGAGGGGGAACCAAGAGACCCAGTACTTC

j_gene: TRBJ2-1
abundance: many
v_gene: TRBV7-2
d_gene: TRBD1
CDR3aa: CASSLAGTATHNEQFF
CDR3nt: TGTGCCAGCAGCTTAGCCGGGACAGCAACACACAATGAGCAGTTCTTC

j_gene: TRBJ2-3
abundance: many
v_gene: TRBV20-1
d_gene: TRBD2
CDR3aa: CSARGLAGGTDTQYF
CDR3nt: TGCAGTGCTAGAGGACTAGCGGGGGGCACAGATACGCAGTATTTT

j_gene: TRBJ1-1
abundance: few
v_gene: TRBV29-1
d_gene: -
CDR3aa: CSVGPGNTEAFF
CDR3nt: TGCAGCGTTGGTCCAGGGAACACTGAAGCTTTCTTT

j_gene: TRBJ2-3
abundance: -
v_gene: TRBV5-1
d_gene: TRBD2
CDR3aa: CASSLVASGGTDTQYF
CDR3nt: TGCGCCAGCAGCTTGGTGGCTAGCGGAGGCACAGATACGCAGTATTTT

j_gene: TRBJ2-4
abundance: -
v_gene: TRBV12-3/TRBV12-4
d_gene: -
CDR3aa: CASSLGSFIQYF
CDR3nt: TGTGCCAGCAGTTTAGGCAGCTTCATTCAGTACTTC

j_gene: TRBJ2-5
abundance: few
v_gene: TRBV4-2
d_gene: -
CDR3aa: CASSQDPLQETQYF
CDR3nt: TGTGCCAGCAGCCAAGATCCCCTGCAAGAGACCCAGTACTTC

j_gene: TRBJ2-5
abundance: -
v_gene: TRBV9
d_gene: -
CDR3aa: CASSPLPGETQYF
CDR3nt: TGTGCCAGCAGCCCCCTCCCCGGAGAGACCCAGTACTTC

j_gene: TRBJ1-3
abundance: -
v_gene: TRBV5-1
d_gene: -
CDR3aa: CASSLEHSGNTIYF
CDR3nt: TGCGCCAGCAGCTTGGAGCACTCCGGAAACACCATATATTTT

j_gene: TRBJ2-5
abundance: -
v_gene: TRBV7-9
d_gene: -
CDR3aa: CASSKGLDRIKETQYF
CDR3nt: TGTGCCAGCAGCAAAGGACTGGACAGAATTAAAGAGACCCAGTACTTC

j_gene: TRBJ1-3
abundance: -
v_gene: TRBV29-1
d_gene: TRBD1
CDR3aa: CSVEGTGVGNTIYF
CDR3nt: TGCAGCGTTGAAGGGACAGGGGTTGGAAACACCATATATTTT

j_gene: TRBJ1-4
abundance: -
v_gene: TRBV24-1
d_gene: TRBD1
CDR3aa: CATSGGRTGNEKLFF
CDR3nt: TGTGCCACCAGTGGGGGCCGGACAGGGAATGAAAAACTGTTTTTT

j_gene: TRBJ1-1
abundance: -
v_gene: TRBV7-3
d_gene: -
CDR3aa: CASSPRGQGITEAFF
CDR3nt: TGTGCCAGCAGCCCCCGGGGGCAGGGGATCACTGAAGCTTTCTTT

j_gene: TRBJ2-7
abundance: few
v_gene: TRBV10-3
d_gene: TRBD1
CDR3aa: CAISEGTGGDYEQYF
CDR3nt: TGTGCCATCAGTGAGGGGACAGGGGGCGATTACGAGCAGTACTTC

j_gene: TRBJ2-3
abundance: few
v_gene: TRBV20-1
d_gene: TRBD1
CDR3aa: CSATGQGALDTQYF
CDR3nt: TGCAGTGCTACTGGACAGGGGGCGTTAGATACGCAGTATTTT

j_gene: TRBJ2-2
abundance: -
v_gene: TRBV6-5
d_gene: TRBD1
CDR3aa: CASRRDRNTGELFF
CDR3nt: TGTGCCAGCAGACGGGACAGGAACACCGGGGAGCTGTTTTTT

j_gene: TRBJ2-2
abundance: many
v_gene: TRBV11-2
d_gene: -
CDR3aa: CASSPLYTGELFF
CDR3nt: TGTGCCAGCAGCCCCCTCTACACCGGGGAGCTGTTTTTT

j_gene: TRBJ2-3
abundance: few
v_gene: TRBV12-3/TRBV12-4
d_gene: -
CDR3aa: CASNDRARTDTQYF
CDR3nt: TGTGCCAGCAACGACAGAGCCCGCACAGATACGCAGTATTTT

j_gene: TRBJ2-5
abundance: few
v_gene: TRBV18
d_gene: -
CDR3aa: CASSATGSQETQYF
CDR3nt: TGTGCCAGCTCCGCGACAGGAAGCCAAGAGACCCAGTACTTC

j_gene: TRBJ2-3
abundance: many
v_gene: TRBV28
d_gene: TRBD1
CDR3aa: CASSPLTGISLTDTQYF
CDR3nt: TGTGCCAGCAGCCCTTTGACAGGGATTAGTCTCACAGATACGCAGTATTTT

j_gene: TRBJ2-3
abundance: -
v_gene: TRBV20-1
d_gene: TRBD2
CDR3aa: CSAEGRGGFTDTQYF
CDR3nt: TGCAGTGCAGAAGGCCGCGGGGGATTCACAGATACGCAGTATTTT

j_gene: TRBJ1-1
abundance: -
v_gene: TRBV12-3/TRBV12-4
d_gene: -
CDR3aa: CASSPQRGNTEAFF
CDR3nt: TGTGCCAGCAGTCCCCAGCGGGGGAACACTGAAGCTTTCTTT

j_gene: TRBJ2-5
abundance: once
v_gene: TRBV7-2
d_gene: -
CDR3aa: CASSPGHTETQYF
CDR3nt: TGTGCCAGCAGCCCGGGACATACGGAGACCCAGTACTTC

j_gene: TRBJ1-5
abundance: many
v_gene: TRBV20-1
d_gene: TRBD1
CDR3aa: CSARDRGLSGNQPQHF
CDR3nt: TGCAGTGCTCGGGACAGGGGGCTTTCGGGCAATCAGCCCCAGCATTTT

j_gene: TRBJ1-1
abundance: many
v_gene: TRBV3-1
d_gene: -
CDR3aa: CASSRPGLGTEAFF
CDR3nt: TGTGCCAGCAGCAGACCGGGATTAGGGACTGAAGCTTTCTTT

j_gene: TRBJ2-1
abundance: few
v_gene: TRBV21-1
d_gene: -
CDR3aa: CASSKERRNAGVSAFF
CDR3nt: TGTGCCAGCAGCAAAGAAAGGAGGAATGCGGGAGTATCGGCGTTCTTC

j_gene: TRBJ2-7
abundance: -
v_gene: TRBV6-5
d_gene: -
CDR3aa: CASSYDIVGEQYF
CDR3nt: TGTGCCAGCAGTTACGACATTGTCGGGGAGCAGTACTTC

j_gene: TRBJ1-6
abundance: few
v_gene: TRBV28
d_gene: -
CDR3aa: CASSWSVNSPLHF
CDR3nt: TGTGCCAGCAGTTGGAGCGTGAATTCACCCCTCCACTTT